This T cell receptor (beta chain) comes out of a study of blood T cell repertoires in COVID-19. The CDR3 is 14 residues long. V was clipped by 6 bases and J by 1 base; unmatched bases: 6. Germline loops: CDR1 SQVTM, CDR2 ANQGSEA. Here immunoSEQ multiplex PCR was the method, and the copy in TCRdb shows in-frame clones only, minus some. The data show hundreds of thousands of clones, more than 80% seen once. What was sequenced was PBMCs or T cells enriched from blood (not recorded which). This sequence originates from a woman between 18 and 29 years old who had recovered from COVID-19. The V and J genes are TRBV29-1 and TRBJ1-5; TRBD1 matches 7 bases. CDR3 region: CSVLPGGSNQPQHF. In nucleotides, the CDR3 is TGCAGCGTGCTCCCAGGGGGAAGCAATCAGCCCCAGCATTTT.